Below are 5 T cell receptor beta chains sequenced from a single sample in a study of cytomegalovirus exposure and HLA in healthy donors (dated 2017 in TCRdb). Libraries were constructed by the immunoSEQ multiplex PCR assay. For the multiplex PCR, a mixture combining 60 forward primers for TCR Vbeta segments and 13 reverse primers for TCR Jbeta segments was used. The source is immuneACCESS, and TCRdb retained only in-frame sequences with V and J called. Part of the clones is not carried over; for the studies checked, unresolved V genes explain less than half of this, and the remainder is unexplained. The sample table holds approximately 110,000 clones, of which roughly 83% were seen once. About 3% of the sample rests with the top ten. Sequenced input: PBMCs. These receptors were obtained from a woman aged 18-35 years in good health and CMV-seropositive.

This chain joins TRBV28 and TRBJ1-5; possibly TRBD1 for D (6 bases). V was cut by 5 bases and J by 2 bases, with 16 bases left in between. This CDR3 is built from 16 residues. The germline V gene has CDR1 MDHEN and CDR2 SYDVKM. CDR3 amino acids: CASSRPPRQGNQPQHF. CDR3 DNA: TGTGCCAGCAGTCGACCCCCTCGACAGGGCAATCAGCCCCAGCATTTT.

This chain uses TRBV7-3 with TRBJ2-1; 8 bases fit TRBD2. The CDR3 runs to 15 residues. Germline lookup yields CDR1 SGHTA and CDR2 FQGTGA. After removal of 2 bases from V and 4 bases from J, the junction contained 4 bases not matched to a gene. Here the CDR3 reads CASSLREGTYNEQFF. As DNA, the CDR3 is TGTGCCAGCAGCTTACGGGAGGGAACGTACAATGAGCAGTTCTTC.

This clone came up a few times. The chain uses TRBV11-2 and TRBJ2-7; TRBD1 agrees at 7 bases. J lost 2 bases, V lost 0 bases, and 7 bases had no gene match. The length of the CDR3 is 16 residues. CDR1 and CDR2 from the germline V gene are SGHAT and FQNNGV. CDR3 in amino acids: CASSLDRTGVTYEQYF. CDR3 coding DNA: TGTGCCAGCAGCTTAGATCGGACAGGTGTAACCTACGAGCAGTACTTC.

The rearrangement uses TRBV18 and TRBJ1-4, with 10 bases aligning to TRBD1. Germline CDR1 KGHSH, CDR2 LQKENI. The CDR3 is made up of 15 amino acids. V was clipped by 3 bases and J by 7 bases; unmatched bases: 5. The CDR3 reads CASSPRDRGGEKLFF. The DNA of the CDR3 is TGTGCCAGCTCACCGAGGGACAGGGGAGGTGAAAAACTGTTTTTT.

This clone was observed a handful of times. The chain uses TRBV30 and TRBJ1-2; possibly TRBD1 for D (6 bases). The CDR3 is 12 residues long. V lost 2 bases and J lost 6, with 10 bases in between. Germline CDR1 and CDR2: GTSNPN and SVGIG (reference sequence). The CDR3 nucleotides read TGTGCCTGGAGTTCATACAGGGATGGCTACACCTTC. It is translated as CAWSSYRDGYTF.